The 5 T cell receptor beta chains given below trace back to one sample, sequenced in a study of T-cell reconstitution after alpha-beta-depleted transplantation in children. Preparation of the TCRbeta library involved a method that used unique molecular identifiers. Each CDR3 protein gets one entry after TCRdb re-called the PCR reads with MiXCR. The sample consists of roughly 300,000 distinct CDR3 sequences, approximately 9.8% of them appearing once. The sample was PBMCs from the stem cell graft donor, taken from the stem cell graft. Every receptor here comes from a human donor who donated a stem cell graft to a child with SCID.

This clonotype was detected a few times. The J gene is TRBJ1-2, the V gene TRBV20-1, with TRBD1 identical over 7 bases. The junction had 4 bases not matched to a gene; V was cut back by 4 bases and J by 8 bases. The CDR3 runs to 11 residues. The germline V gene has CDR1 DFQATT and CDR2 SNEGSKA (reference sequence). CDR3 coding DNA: TGCAGTGCTACCACAGGGGACGGCTACACCTTC. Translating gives CSATTGDGYTF.

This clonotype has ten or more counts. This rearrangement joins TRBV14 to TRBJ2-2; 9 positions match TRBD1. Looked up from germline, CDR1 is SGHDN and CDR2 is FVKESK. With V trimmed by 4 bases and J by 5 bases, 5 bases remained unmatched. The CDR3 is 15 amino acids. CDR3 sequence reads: CASSLTGGSTGELFF. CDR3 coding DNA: TGTGCCAGCAGCCTGACAGGGGGTTCAACCGGGGAGCTGTTTTTT.

Here the CDR3 reads CSARDIRQARDTGELFF. CDR3 nucleotides: TGCAGTGCTAGAGATATTCGGCAGGCCCGGGACACCGGGGAGCTGTTTTTT. The chain combines TRBV20-1 with TRBJ2-2; no clear D gene. Trimming pared 0 bases from V and 3 bases from J, leaving 17 bases between. The CDR3 sequence is 17 residues long. The germline CDR1 and CDR2 sequences are DFQATT and SNEGSKA (reference sequence).

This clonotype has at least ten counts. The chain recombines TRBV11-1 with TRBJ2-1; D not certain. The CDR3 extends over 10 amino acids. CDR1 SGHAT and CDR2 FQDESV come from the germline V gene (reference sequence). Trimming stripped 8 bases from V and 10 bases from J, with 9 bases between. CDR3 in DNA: TGTGCCAGCGTGGGTGACGAGCAGTTCTTC. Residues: CASVGDEQFF.

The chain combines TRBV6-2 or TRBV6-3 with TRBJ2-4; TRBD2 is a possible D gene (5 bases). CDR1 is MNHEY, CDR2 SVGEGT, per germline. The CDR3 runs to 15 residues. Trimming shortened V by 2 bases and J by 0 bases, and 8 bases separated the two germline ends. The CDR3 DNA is TGTGCCAGCAGTTACAGGGAGCTAGCCAAAAACATTCAGTACTTC. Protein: CASSYRELAKNIQYF.